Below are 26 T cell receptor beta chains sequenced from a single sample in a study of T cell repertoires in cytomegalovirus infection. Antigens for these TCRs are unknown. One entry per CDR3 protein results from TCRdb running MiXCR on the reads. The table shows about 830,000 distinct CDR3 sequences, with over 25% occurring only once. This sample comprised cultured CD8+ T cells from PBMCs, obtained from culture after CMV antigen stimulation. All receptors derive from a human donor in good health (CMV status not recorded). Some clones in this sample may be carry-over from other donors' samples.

The CDR3 coding sequence is TGTGCCAGTAGAACTGCAGGGTACGGTAAAAACATTCAGTACTTC. This codes for CASRTAGYGKNIQYF. J is TRBJ2-4 and V is TRBV19; tentative D call: TRBD1 (5 bases). The CDR3 sequence is 15 residues long. Trimming took 6 bases from V and 4 from J, leaving 16 bases between them. CDR1 and CDR2 (germline): LNHDA, SQIVND (reference sequence). Looking up the rest from reference TRBV19 and TRBJ2-4 gives the full variable domain: DGGITQSPKYLFRKEGQNVTLSCEQNLNHDAMYWYRQDPGQGLRLIYYSQIVNDFQKGDIAEGYSVSREKKESFPLTVTSAQKNPTAFYLCASRTAGYGKNIQYFGAGTRLSVL.

For the CDR3, the DNA is TGTGCCAGCAGTTTTAGAGCGGGGGGAACAGATACGCAGTATTTT. Protein product: CASSFRAGGTDTQYF. The V call is TRBV12-3 or TRBV12-4, the J call TRBJ2-3; the match to TRBD2 covers 9 bases. The junction had 4 bases not matched to a gene; V was cut back by 3 bases and J by 3 bases. The CDR3 extends over 15 amino acids.

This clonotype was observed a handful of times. The CDR3 loop reads CASSVVTRNTDTQYF. The CDR3 DNA follows: TGTGCCAGCAGCGTAGTGACTAGAAACACAGATACGCAGTATTTT. This chain connects TRBV9 to TRBJ2-3; TRBD2 might be the D (6 bases). V shed 0 bases and J shed 2 bases, with 10 bases lying between them. Per germline, CDR1 SGDLS and CDR2 YYNGEE. This CDR3 region has 15 residues.

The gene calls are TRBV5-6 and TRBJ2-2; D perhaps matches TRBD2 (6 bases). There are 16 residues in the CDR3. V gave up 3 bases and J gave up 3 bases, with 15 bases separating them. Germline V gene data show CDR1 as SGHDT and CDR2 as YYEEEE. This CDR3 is CASSWRGNRDTGELFF. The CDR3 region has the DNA TGTGCCAGCAGCTGGAGGGGAAACCGGGACACCGGGGAGCTGTTTTTT.

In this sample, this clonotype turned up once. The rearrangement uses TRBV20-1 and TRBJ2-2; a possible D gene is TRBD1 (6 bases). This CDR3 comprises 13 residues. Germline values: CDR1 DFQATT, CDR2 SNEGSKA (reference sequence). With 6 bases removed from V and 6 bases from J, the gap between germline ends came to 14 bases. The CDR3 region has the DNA TGCAGTGCCGCTACAGGGTTCGCCGGGGAGCTGTTTTTT. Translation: CSAATGFAGELFF.

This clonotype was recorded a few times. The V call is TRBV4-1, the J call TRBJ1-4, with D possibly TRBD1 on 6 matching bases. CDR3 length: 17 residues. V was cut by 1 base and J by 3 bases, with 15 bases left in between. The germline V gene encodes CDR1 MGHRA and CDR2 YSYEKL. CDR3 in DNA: TGCGCCAGCAGCCAAGGACCCCCCCCAGGGGCTAATGAAAAACTGTTTTTT. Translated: CASSQGPPPGANEKLFF.

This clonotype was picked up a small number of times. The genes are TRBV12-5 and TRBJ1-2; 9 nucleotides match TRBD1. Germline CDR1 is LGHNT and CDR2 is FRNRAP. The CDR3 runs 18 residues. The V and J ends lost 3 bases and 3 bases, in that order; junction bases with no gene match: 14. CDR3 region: CASGLSGDREELDYGYTF. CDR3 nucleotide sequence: TGTGCTAGTGGTTTAAGTGGGGACAGGGAAGAACTGGACTATGGCTACACCTTC.

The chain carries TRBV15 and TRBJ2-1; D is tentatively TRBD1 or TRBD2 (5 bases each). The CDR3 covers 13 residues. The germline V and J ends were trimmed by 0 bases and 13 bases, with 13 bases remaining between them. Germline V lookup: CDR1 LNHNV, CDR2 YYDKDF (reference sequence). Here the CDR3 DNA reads TGTGCCACCAGCAGAGAGGGGGTCTCGGGCCAGTTCTTC. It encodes CATSREGVSGQFF.

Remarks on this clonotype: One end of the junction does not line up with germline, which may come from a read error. CDR3 nucleotide sequence: TGTGCCAGCAGTAGAAGCACCACCAGCACGGATACGCAGTATTTT. Translating it yields CASSRSTTSTDTQYF. This sequence joins TRBV2 and TRBJ2-3; D gene uncertain. The germline V gene encodes CDR1 SNHLY and CDR2 FYNNEI. This CDR3 comprises 15 residues.

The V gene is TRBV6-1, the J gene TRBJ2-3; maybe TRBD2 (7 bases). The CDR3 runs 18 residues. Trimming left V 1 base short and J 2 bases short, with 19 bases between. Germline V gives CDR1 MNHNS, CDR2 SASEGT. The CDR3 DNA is TGTGCCAGCAGTGAAGTTCCCCCGGGGGCGGGGGTCACAGATACGCAGTATTTT. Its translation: CASSEVPPGAGVTDTQYF.

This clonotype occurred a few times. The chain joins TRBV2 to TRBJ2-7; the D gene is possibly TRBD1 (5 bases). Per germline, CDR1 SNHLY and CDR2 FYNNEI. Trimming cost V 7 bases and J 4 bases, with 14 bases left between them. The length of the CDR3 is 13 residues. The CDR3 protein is CASNLGPGYEQYF. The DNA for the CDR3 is TGTGCCAGCAATCTGGGGCCAGGATACGAGCAGTACTTC.

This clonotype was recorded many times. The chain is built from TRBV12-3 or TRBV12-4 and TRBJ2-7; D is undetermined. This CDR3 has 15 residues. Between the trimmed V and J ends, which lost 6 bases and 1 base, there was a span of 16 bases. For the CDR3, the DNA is TGTGCCAGCAGCCGTACCGCGACGCCGTCCTACGAGCAGTACTTC. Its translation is CASSRTATPSYEQYF.

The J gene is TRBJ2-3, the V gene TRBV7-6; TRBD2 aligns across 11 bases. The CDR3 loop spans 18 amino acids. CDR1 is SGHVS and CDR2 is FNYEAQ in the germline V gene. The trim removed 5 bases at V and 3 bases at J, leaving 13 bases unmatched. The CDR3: CASSTRPIAGGPTDTQYF. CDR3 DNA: TGTGCCAGCAGCACCCGACCGATAGCGGGGGGGCCGACAGATACGCAGTATTTT.

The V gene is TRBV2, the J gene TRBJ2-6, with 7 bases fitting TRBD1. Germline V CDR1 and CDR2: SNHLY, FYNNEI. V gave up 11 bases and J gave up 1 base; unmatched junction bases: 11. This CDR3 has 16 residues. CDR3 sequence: CAVKVGQKSGANVLTF. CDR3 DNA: TGTGCCGTCAAAGTGGGACAGAAGTCTGGGGCCAACGTCCTGACTTTC.

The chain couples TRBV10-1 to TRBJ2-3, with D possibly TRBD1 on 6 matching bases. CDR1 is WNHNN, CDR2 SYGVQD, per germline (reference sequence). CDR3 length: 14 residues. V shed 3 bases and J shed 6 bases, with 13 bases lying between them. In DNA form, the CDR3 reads TGCGCCAGCAGTGATTACAGGGAAGGGGATACGCAGTATTTT. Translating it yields CASSDYREGDTQYF.

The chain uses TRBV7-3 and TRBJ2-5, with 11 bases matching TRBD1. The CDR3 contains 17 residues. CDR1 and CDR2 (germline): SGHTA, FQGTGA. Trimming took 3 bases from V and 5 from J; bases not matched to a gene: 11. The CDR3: CASSFPRDRGGLETQYF. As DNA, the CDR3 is TGTGCCAGCAGCTTCCCCAGGGACAGGGGGGGATTGGAGACCCAGTACTTC. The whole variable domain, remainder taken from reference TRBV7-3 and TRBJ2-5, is GAGVSQTPSNKVTEKGKYVELRCDPISGHTALYWYRQSLGQGPEFLIYFQGTGAADDSGLPNDRFFAVRPEGSVSTLKIQRTERGDSAVYLCASSFPRDRGGLETQYFGPGTRLLVL.

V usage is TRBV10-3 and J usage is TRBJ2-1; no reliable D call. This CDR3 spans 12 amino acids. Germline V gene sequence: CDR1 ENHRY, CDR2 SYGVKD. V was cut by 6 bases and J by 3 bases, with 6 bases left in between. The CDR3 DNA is TGTGCCATCAGCGACGACTACAATGAGCAGTTCTTC. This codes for CAISDDYNEQFF.

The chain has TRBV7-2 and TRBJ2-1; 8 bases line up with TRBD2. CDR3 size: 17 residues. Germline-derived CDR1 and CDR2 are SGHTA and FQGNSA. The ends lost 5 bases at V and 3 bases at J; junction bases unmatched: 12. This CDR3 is CASSGPGGALFYNEQFF. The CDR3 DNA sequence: TGTGCCAGCAGCGGCCCGGGGGGGGCCTTATTCTACAATGAGCAGTTCTTC.

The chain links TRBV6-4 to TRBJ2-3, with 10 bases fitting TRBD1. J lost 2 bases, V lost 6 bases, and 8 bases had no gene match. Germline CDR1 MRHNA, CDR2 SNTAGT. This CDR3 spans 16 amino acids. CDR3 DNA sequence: TGTGCCAGCAGCGATTGGGACAGGGGCGACACAGATACGCAGTATTTT. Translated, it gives CASSDWDRGDTDTQYF.

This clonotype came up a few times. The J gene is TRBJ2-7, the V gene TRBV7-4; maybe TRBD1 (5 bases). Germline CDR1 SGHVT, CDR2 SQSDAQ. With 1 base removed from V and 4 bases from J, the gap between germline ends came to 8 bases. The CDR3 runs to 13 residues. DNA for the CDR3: TGTGCCAGCAGCTTAGAAGGGGCGTACGAGCAGTACGTC. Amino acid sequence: CASSLEGAYEQYV.

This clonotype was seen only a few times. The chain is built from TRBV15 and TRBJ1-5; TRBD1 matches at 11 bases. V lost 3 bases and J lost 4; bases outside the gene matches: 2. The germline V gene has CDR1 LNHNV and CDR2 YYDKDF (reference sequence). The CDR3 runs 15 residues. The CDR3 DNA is TGTGCCACCAGCAGTGGGACAGGGGGGAATCAGCCCCAGCATTTT. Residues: CATSSGTGGNQPQHF. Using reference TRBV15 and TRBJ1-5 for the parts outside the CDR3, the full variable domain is DAMVIQNPRYQVTQFGKPVTLSCSQTLNHNVMYWYQQKSSQAPKLLFHYYDKDFNNEADTPDNFQSRRPNTSFCFLDIRSPGLGDTAMYLCATSSGTGGNQPQHFGDGTRLSIL.

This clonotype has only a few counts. The CDR3 region has the DNA TGTGCCAGCAGCTCGTGGGCCGAGATGAACACCGGGGAGCTGTTTTTT. It is translated as CASSSWAEMNTGELFF. V is TRBV5-6 and J is TRBJ2-2; D is unclear. CDR3 length: 16 residues. Germline-derived CDR1 and CDR2 are SGHDT and YYEEEE. The ends were cut back, 3 bases at V and 1 base at J, with 13 bases in the middle.

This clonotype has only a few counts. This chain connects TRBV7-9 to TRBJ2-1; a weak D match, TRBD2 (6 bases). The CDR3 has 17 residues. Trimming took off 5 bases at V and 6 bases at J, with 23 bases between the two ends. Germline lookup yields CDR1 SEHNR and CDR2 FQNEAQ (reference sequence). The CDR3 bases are TGTGCCAGCAGCCCAACCAGTGCAGGAGAGGGAGGCAATGAGCAGTTCTTC. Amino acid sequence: CASSPTSAGEGGNEQFF.

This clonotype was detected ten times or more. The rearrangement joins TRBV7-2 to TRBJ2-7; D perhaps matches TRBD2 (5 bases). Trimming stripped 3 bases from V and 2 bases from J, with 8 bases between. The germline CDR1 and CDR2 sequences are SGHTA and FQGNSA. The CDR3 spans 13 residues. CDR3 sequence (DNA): TGTGCCAGCAGCTTCCTCGGGACCTACGAGCAGTACGTC. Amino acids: CASSFLGTYEQYV.

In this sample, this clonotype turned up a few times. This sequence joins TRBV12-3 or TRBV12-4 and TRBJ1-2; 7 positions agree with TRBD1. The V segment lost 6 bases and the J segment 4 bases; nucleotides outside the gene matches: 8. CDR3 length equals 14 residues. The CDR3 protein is CASREQGQFYGYTF. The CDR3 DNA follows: TGTGCCAGCAGAGAACAGGGGCAATTCTATGGCTACACCTTC.

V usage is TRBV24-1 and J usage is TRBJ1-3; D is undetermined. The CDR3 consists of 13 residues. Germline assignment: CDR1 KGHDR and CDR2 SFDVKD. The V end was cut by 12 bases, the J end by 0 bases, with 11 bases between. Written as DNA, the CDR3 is TGTGCCCCCTCCCAAGACTCTGGAAACACCATATATTTT. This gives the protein CAPSQDSGNTIYF.